This T cell receptor (beta chain) was observed in a study of technical replicates of blood from four donors. Profiling relied on immunoSEQ multiplex PCR, and the TCRdb table lists in-frame clones only, not all of them. This sample has 12,000 or so clones, with over 85% found just once. The V segment lost 0 bases and the J segment 0 bases; nucleotides outside the gene matches: 4. CDR3 length: 16 amino acids. Germline CDR1 and CDR2: WNHNN and SYGVQD (reference sequence). This sequence originates from a human donor in good health. The J gene is TRBJ2-7, the V gene TRBV10-1; 8 nucleotides match TRBD2. Specimen: PBMCs. The CDR3 protein is CASSESNGRDSYEQYF. The DNA of the CDR3 is TGCGCCAGCAGTGAGTCGAACGGGAGGGACTCCTACGAGCAGTACTTC.